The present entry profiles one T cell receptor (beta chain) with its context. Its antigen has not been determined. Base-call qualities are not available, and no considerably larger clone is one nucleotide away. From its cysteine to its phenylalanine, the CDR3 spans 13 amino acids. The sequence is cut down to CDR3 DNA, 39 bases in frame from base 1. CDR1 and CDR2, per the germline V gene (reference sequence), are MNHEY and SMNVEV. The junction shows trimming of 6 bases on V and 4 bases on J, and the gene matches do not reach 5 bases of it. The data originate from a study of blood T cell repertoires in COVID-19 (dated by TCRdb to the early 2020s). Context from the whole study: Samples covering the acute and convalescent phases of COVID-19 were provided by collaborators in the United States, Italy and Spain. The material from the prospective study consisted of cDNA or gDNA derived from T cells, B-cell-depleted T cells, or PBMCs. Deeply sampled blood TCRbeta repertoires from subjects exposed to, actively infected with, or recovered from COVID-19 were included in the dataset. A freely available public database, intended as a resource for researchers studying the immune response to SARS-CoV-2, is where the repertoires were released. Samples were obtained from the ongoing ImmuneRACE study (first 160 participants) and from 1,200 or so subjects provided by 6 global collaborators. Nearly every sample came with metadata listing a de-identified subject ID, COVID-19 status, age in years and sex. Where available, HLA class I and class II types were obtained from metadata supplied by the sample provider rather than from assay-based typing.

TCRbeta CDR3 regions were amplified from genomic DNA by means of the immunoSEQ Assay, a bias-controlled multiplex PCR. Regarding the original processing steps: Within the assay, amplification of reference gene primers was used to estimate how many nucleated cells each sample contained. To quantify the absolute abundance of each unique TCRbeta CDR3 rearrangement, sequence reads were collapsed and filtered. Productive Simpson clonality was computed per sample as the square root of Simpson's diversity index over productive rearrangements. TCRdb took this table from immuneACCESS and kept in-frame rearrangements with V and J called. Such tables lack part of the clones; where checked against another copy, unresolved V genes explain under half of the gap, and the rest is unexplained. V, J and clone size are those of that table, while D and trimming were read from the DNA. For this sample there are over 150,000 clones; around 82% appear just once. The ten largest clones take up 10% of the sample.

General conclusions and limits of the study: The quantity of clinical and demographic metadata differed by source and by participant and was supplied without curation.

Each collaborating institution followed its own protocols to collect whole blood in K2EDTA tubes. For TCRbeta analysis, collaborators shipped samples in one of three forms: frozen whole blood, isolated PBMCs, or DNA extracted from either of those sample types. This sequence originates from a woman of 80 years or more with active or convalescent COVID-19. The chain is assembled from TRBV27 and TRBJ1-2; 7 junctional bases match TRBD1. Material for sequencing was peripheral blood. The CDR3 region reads CASRKQGSYGYTF. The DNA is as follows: TGTGCCAGCAGGAAACAGGGGAGCTATGGCTACACCTTC.